The clone carrying this T cell receptor beta chain is a singleton in its sample. Its antigen is undetermined. Libraries were prepared by immunoSEQ multiplex PCR; TCRdb keeps only in-frame clonotypes and omits some of them. The repertoire includes hundreds of thousands of clones, 90% to 96% of them detected once, and 0.06% sits in the top ten. The data were obtained in a study of shared clonotypes between healthy human individuals. Overall study: CD8 memory received one plate per donor, CD8 naive two, CD4 memory three and CD4 naive three. Study findings and constraints: Roughly 5% of naive CD4 clonotypes were shared across several donors. Only blood underwent sampling, and tissue repertoires likely differ.

V lost 3 bases to trimming and J lost 2 bases; unmatched junction nucleotides: 9. The CDR3 consists of 16 residues. Germline V gene lookup returns CDR1 MNHEY and CDR2 SMNVEV (reference sequence). Sequenced input: naive CD4+ T cells sorted from blood. Noted subset: CD45RA+ positively selected. The TCR sequence derives from a woman aged 25 to 39 in good health. The chain combines TRBV27 with TRBJ1-1; 7 bases line up with TRBD1. CDR3 DNA: TGTGCCAGCAGTTTGACAGGGTTCAAGGGCAACACTGAAGCTTTCTTT. Its translation: CASSLTGFKGNTEAFF.